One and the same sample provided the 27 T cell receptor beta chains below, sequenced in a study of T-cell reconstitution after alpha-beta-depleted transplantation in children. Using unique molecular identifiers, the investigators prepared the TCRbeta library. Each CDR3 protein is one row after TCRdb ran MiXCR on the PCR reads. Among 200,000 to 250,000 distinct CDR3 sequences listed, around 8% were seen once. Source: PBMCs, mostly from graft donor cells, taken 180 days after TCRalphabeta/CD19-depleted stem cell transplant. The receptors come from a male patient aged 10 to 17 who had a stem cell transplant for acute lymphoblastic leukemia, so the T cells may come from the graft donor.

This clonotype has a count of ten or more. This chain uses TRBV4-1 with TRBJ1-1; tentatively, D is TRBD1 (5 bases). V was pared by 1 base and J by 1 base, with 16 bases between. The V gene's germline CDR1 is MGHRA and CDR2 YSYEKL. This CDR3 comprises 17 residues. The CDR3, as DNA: TGCGCCAGCAGCCAAGTTGAACAGGCCCGACGGAACACTGAAGCTTTCTTT. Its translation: CASSQVEQARRNTEAFF.

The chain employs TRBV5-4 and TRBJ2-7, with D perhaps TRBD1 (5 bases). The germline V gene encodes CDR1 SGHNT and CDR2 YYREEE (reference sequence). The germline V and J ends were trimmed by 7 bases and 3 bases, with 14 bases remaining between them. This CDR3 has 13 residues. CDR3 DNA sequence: TGTGCCAGCTCTCGACAGAACGTCTACGAGCAGTACTTC. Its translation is CASSRQNVYEQYF.

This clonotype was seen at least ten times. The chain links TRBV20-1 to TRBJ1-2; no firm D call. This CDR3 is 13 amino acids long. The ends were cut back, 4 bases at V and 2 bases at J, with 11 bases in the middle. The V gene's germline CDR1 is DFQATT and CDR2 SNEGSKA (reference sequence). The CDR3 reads CSANFGKNYGYTF. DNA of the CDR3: TGCAGTGCTAATTTCGGCAAGAACTATGGCTACACCTTC.

The CDR3 spells CASSLTPMNTEAFF. The CDR3 DNA sequence: TGTGCCAGCAGCTTGACACCCATGAACACTGAAGCTTTCTTT. The chain combines TRBV5-4 with TRBJ1-1, with D unclear. The CDR3 has 14 residues. Germline V CDR1 and CDR2: SGHNT, YYREEE (reference sequence). Trimming left V 1 base short and J 0 bases short, with 7 bases between. Full variable domain (outside the CDR3, taken from reference TRBV5-4 and TRBJ1-1): ETGVTQSPTHLIKTRGQQVTLRCSSQSGHNTVSWYQQALGQGPQFIFQYYREEENGRGNFPPRFSGLQFPNYSSELNVNALELDDSALYLCASSLTPMNTEAFFGQGTRLTVV.

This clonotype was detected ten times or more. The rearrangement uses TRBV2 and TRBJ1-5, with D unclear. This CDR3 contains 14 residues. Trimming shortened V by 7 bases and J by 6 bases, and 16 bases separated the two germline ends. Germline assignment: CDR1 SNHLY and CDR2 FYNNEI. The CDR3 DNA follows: TGTGCCAGCACCGAAAGACAAATCGGTCAGCCCCAGCATTTT. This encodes CASTERQIGQPQHF.

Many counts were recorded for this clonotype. The DNA for the CDR3 is TGCAGTGCTAGTAACCTAGCGGGGCCCGAGCAGTACTTC. Encoded protein: CSASNLAGPEQYF. V is TRBV20-1 and J is TRBJ2-7; 9 nucleotides align to TRBD2. This CDR3 contains 13 residues. Trimming at V came to 3 bases and at J to 6 bases, leaving 6 bases not matched to a gene. Germline CDR1 and CDR2: DFQATT and SNEGSKA (reference sequence).

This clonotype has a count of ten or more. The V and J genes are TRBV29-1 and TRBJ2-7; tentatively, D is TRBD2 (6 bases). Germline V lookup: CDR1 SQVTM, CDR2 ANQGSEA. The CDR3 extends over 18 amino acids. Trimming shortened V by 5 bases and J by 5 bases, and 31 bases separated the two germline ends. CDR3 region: CSVKRAKSRGFKGNEQYF. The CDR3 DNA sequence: TGCAGCGTTAAAAGGGCTAAGAGCCGGGGGTTCAAGGGAAACGAGCAGTACTTC.

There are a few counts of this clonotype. The CDR3 sequence: CASSPISNSNQPQHF. In nucleotides, the CDR3 is TGTGCCAGCAGTCCCATTTCAAATAGCAATCAGCCCCAGCATTTT. The chain has TRBV12-3 or TRBV12-4 and TRBJ1-5; D unresolved. Trimming took off 5 bases at V and 0 bases at J, with 11 bases between the two ends. The CDR3 runs to 15 residues.

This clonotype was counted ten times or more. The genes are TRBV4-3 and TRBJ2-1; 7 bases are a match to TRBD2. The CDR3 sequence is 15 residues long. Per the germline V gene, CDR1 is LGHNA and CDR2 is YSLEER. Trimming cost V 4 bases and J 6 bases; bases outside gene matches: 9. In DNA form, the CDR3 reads TGCGCCAGCAGCCCACGAGCGGGGCCCAGCAATGAGCAGTTCTTC. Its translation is CASSPRAGPSNEQFF.

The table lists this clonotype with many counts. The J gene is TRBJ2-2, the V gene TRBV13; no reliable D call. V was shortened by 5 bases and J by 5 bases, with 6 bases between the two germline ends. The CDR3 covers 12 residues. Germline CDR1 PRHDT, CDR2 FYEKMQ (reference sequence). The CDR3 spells CASSRETGELFF. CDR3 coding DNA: TGTGCCAGCAGCCGAGAAACCGGGGAGCTGTTTTTT. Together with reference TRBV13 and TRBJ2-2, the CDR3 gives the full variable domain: AAGVIQSPRHLIKEKRETATLKCYPIPRHDTVYWYQQGPGQDPQFLISFYEKMQSDKGSIPDRFSAQQFSDYHSELNMSSLELGDSALYFCASSRETGELFFGEGSRLTVL.

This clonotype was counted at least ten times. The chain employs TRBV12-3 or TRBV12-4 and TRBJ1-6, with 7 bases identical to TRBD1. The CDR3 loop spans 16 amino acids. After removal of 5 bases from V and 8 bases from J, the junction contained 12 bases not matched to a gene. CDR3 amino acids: CASSLIRGGADSPLHF. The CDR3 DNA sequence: TGTGCCAGCAGTCTTATAAGAGGGGGCGCAGATTCACCCCTCCACTTT.

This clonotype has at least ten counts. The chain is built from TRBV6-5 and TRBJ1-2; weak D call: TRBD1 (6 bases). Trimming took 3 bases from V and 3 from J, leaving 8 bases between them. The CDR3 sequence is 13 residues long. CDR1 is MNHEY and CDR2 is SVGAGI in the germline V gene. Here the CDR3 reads CASSYGGYYGYTF. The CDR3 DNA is TGTGCCAGCAGTTATGGGGGCTACTATGGCTACACCTTC.

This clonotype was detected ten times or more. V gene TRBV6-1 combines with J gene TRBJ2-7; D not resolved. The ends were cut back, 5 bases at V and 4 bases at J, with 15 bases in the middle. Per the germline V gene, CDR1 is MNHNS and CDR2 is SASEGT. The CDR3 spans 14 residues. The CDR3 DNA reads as TGTGCCAGCAGTCTCTCACTAAGCAAGTACGAGCAGTACTTC. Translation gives CASSLSLSKYEQYF.

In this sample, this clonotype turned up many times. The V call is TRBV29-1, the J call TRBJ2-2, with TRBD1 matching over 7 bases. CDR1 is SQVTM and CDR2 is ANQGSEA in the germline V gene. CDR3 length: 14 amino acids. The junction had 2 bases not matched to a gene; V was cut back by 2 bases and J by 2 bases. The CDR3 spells CSVETGANTGELFF. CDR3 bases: TGCAGCGTTGAAACAGGGGCCAACACCGGGGAGCTGTTTTTT.

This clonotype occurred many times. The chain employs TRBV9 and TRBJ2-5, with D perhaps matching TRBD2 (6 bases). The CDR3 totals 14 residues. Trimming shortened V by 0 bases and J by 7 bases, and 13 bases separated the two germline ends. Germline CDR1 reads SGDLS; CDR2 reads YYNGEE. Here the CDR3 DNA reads TGTGCCAGCAGCGTAGTGGGACTGTGGGGGACCCAGTACTTC. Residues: CASSVVGLWGTQYF.

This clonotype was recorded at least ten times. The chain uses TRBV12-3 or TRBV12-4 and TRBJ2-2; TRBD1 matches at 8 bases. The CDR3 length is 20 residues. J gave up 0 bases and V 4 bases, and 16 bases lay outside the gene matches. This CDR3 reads CASSSSHRGVKASNTGELFF. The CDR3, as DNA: TGTGCCAGCAGTTCCTCTCACAGGGGGGTAAAGGCCTCGAACACCGGGGAGCTGTTTTTT.

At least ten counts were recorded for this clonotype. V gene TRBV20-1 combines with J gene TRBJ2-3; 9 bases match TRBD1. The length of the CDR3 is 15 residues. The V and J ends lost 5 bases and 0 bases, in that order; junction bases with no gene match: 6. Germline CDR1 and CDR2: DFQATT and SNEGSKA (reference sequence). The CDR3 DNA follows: TGCAGTGCTGATAGGGACAGGGTGAGCACAGATACGCAGTATTTT. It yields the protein CSADRDRVSTDTQYF.

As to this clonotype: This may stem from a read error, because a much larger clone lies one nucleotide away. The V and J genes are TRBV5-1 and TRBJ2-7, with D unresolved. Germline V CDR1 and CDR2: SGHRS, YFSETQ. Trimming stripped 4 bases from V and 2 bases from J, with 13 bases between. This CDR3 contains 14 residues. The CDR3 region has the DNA TGCGCCAGCAGCCCTGGACGGTCCGCCTACGAGCAGTACTTC. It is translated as CASSPGRSAYEQYF.

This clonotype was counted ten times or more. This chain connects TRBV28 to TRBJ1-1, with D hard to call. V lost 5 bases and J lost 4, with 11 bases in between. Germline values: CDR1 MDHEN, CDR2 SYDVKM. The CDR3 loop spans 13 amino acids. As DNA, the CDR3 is TGTGCCAGCAGTCCCCTCTTTTCCACTGAAGCTTTCTTT. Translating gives CASSPLFSTEAFF.

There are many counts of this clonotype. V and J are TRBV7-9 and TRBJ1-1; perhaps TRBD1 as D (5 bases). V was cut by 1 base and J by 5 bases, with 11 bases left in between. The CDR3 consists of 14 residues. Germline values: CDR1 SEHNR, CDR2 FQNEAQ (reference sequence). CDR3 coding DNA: TGTGCCAGCAGCTTAGAAGGGGAGGGGACTGAAGCTTTCTTT. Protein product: CASSLEGEGTEAFF.

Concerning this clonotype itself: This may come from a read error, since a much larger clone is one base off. The CDR3 protein is CASSPPAEQTEAFF. The CDR3 DNA sequence: TGTGCCAGCTCACCACCGGCGGAGCAAACTGAAGCTTTCTTT. This rearrangement joins TRBV18 to TRBJ1-1; D not certain. V was clipped by 0 bases and J by 5 bases, with 10 bases between them. The CDR3 length is 14 residues. Germline values: CDR1 KGHSH, CDR2 LQKENI.

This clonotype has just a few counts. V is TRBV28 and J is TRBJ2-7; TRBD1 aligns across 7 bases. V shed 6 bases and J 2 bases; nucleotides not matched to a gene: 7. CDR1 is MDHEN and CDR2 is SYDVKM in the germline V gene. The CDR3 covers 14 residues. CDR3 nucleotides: TGTGCCAGCAGCCCGACAGACAGGGCCTACGAGCAGTACTTC. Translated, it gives CASSPTDRAYEQYF.

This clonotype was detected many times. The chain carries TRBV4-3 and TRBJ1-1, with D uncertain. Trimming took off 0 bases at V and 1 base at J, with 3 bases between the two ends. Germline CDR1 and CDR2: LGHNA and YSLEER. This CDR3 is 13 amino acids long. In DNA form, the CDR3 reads TGCGCCAGCAGCCAAGAAAGGAACACTGAAGCTTTCTTT. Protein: CASSQERNTEAFF.

CDR3 coding DNA: TGTGCCAGCAGTCCCTCCTTAGGCGCTAAGACCTACGAGCAGTACTTC. Translating gives CASSPSLGAKTYEQYF. This chain connects TRBV27 to TRBJ2-7; D is ambiguous. V shed 5 bases and J shed 2 bases, with 19 bases lying between them. Germline CDR1 and CDR2: MNHEY and SMNVEV (reference sequence). The CDR3 length is 16 residues.

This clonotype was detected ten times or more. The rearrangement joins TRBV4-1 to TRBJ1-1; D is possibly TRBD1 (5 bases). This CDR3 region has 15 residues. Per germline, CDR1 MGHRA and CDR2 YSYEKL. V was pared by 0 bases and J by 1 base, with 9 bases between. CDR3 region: CASSQEGRSNTEAFF. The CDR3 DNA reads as TGCGCCAGCAGCCAAGAGGGGCGGTCGAACACTGAAGCTTTCTTT.

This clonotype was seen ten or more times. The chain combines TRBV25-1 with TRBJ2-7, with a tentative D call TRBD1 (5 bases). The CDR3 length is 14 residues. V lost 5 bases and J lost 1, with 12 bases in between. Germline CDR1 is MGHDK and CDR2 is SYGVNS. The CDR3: CASSQQQGSYEQYF. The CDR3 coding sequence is TGTGCCAGCAGTCAACAGCAGGGTTCCTACGAGCAGTACTTC.

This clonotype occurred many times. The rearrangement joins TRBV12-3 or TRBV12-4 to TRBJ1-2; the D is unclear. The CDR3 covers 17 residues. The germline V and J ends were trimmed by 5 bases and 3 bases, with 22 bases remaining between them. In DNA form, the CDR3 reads TGTGCCAGCAGTCGCCTGGCCCTCTTGAAGAAGGACTATGGCTACACCTTC. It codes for CASSRLALLKKDYGYTF.